This entry is about one T cell receptor beta chain. This entry comes from a study of blood T cell repertoires in COVID-19. Study overall: Some COVID-19 samples were acute and others convalescent; all came from the United States, Italy and Spain.

This CDR3 has 15 residues. The germline V gene encodes CDR1 SGHNT and CDR2 YYREEE (reference sequence). J lost 7 bases, V lost 4 bases, and 9 bases had no gene match. Study members were between roughly 18 and 89 years old and lived in fewer than 30 US regions. Cohorts were assigned according to the clinical history that participants reported. Per the original methods: Scientists estimated how many nucleated cells there were by amplifying reference gene primers. Some clones are missing from TCRdb's copy, which holds only in-frame ones; the method was immunoSEQ multiplex PCR. V, J and clone size are taken as reported in that table, and D and trimming were inferred from the DNA itself. The sample carries 200,000 to 250,000 clones, 80% recorded once.

The chain combines TRBV5-4 with TRBJ2-1, with TRBD1 identical over 9 bases. Sequencing input: PBMCs or T cells enriched from blood (not recorded which). This clonotype originated in a man aged 25 to 40 with acute COVID-19. In DNA form, the CDR3 reads TGTGCCAGCAGCCGCACAGGGGGCGAGGGTAATGAGCAGTTCTTC. Its translation: CASSRTGGEGNEQFF. The full variable domain, its missing parts supplied by reference TRBV5-4 and TRBJ2-1, is ETGVTQSPTHLIKTRGQQVTLRCSSQSGHNTVSWYQQALGQGPQFIFQYYREEENGRGNFPPRFSGLQFPNYSSELNVNALELDDSALYLCASSRTGGEGNEQFFGPGTRLTVL.